A selection of T cell receptor beta chains follows, all from one sample in a study of PD-L1 blockade in urothelial cancer. This table comes from immunoSEQ multiplex PCR, and its TCRdb copy is limited to in-frame clones, with some not included. The sample consists of roughly 51,000 clones, approximately 85% of them appearing once. The material sequenced was PBMCs, taken around atezolizumab (anti-PD-L1) treatment. These receptors originate from a man in his 70s with urothelial cancer. The CDR3 runs from the conserved cysteine through the conserved F or W. The D gene is left open where the match is weak. Clone size, where shown, is once, few, many, or a class for clones that have expanded.

.	TRBV5-1	15	.	TRBJ1-5	CASSLAGMVDQPQHF	TGCGCCAGCAGCTTGGCAGGAATGGTGGATCAGCCCCAGCATTTT
.	TRBV29-1	15	.	TRBJ2-3	CSVEGASYTPDTQYF	TGCAGCGTTGAAGGGGCCTCGTATACCCCAGATACGCAGTATTTT
TRBD2	TRBV2	17	.	TRBJ2-3	CASSVWGTSGMADTQYF	TGTGCCAGCAGTGTATGGGGGACTAGCGGGATGGCAGATACGCAGTATTTT
.	TRBV19	16	.	TRBJ2-2	CASSIRPRVSTGELFF	TGTGCCAGTAGTATTCGCCCCAGGGTGAGCACCGGGGAGCTGTTTTTT
TRBD1	TRBV28	12	few	TRBJ1-1	CATDRENTEAFF	TGTGCCACCGACAGGGAGAACACTGAAGCTTTCTTT
.	TRBV5-1	14	.	TRBJ2-7	CASSLEGHEYEQYF	TGCGCCAGCAGCTTGGAGGGGCACGAGTACGAGCAGTACTTC
.	TRBV6-4	17	.	TRBJ1-2	CASSEFYTGTSNYGYTF	TGTGCCAGCAGTGAGTTTTATACCGGGACTTCGAACTATGGCTACACCTTC
TRBD1	TRBV5-1	15	.	TRBJ1-1	CASSLDRGSGTEAFF	TGCGCCAGCAGCTTGGACAGGGGATCTGGTACTGAAGCTTTCTTT
.	TRBV29-1	13	.	TRBJ2-7	CSVVFHGSYEQYF	TGCAGCGTTGTCTTCCACGGCTCCTACGAGCAGTACTTC
.	TRBV5-8	17	.	TRBJ1-5	CASSPPGDIFSNQPQHF	TGTGCCAGCAGTCCACCCGGGGACATCTTTAGCAATCAGCCCCAGCATTTT
TRBD1	TRBV10-2	13	.	TRBJ1-1	CATRTGGNTEAFF	TGCGCCACCAGAACAGGGGGCAATACTGAAGCTTTCTTT
.	TRBV5-1	14	.	TRBJ2-7	CASSLGLEGYEQYF	TGCGCCAGCAGCTTGGGACTAGAGGGCTACGAGCAGTACTTC
.	TRBV5-1	14	.	TRBJ1-4	CASSVQGGDEKLFF	TGCGCCAGCAGCGTTCAGGGTGGGGATGAAAAACTGTTTTTT
TRBD1	TRBV15	14	.	TRBJ2-1	CATSRDDRGNEQFF	TGTGCCACCAGCAGAGACGACAGGGGAAATGAGCAGTTCTTC
.	TRBV5-6	14	.	TRBJ2-1	CASSSRTVVHEQFF	TGTGCCAGCAGCTCCCGGACAGTGGTACATGAGCAGTTCTTC
.	TRBV19	15	.	TRBJ2-7	CASSIGAGTEYEQYF	TGTGCCAGTAGTATCGGCGCAGGTACAGAGTACGAGCAGTACTTC
TRBD2	TRBV28	16	.	TRBJ2-1	CASSLFRTSGHNEQFF	TGTGCCAGCAGTTTATTTCGTACTAGCGGGCACAATGAGCAGTTCTTC
TRBD2	TRBV11-3	15	few	TRBJ2-1	CASSPRRGSLNEQFF	TGTGCCAGCAGCCCGAGACGCGGGAGTCTCAATGAGCAGTTCTTC
.	TRBV6-5	15	.	TRBJ2-7	CASINYIGGGYEQYF	TGTGCCAGCATCAATTATATCGGAGGTGGATACGAGCAGTACTTC
TRBD1	TRBV19	15	.	TRBJ2-7	CASSSPGTGAYEQYF	TGTGCCAGTAGTTCGCCCGGGACAGGGGCCTACGAGCAGTACTTC
TRBD1	TRBV4-1	16	.	TRBJ1-1	CASSPLSTGGNTEAFF	TGCGCCAGCAGCCCCCTCTCGACAGGGGGGAACACTGAAGCTTTCTTT
TRBD1	TRBV5-1	15	.	TRBJ2-1	CASSSQGAFYNEQFF	TGCGCCAGCAGCTCACAGGGGGCATTTTACAATGAGCAGTTCTTC
TRBD1	TRBV6-1	15	.	TRBJ2-7	CASSEGGTGKYEQYF	TGTGCCAGCAGTGAGGGGGGGACAGGGAAGTACGAGCAGTACTTC
.	TRBV6-5	14	.	TRBJ1-3	CASSYLEPGNTIYF	TGTGCCAGCAGTTACCTGGAGCCTGGAAACACCATATATTTT
.	TRBV27	13	.	TRBJ1-2	CASSLSQARGYTF	TGTGCCAGCAGTTTATCCCAGGCGAGAGGCTACACCTTC
.	TRBV6-1	13	.	TRBJ1-4	CASGGVYNEKLFF	TGTGCCAGCGGGGGGGTTTATAATGAAAAACTGTTTTTT
.	TRBV5-8	16	.	TRBJ1-4	CASSLGGGGANEKLFF	TGTGCCAGCAGCTTGGGCGGGGGTGGAGCTAATGAAAAACTGTTTTTT
.	TRBV2	15	.	TRBJ2-6	CASRQESSGANVLTF	TGTGCCAGCAGACAGGAGAGCTCTGGGGCCAACGTCCTGACTTTC
TRBD2	TRBV6-5	12	.	TRBJ2-7	CASRGAPYEQYF	TGTGCCTCGCGGGGGGCACCCTACGAGCAGTACTTC
TRBD2	TRBV7-8	14	few	TRBJ2-7	CASMGRESGDEQYF	TGTGCCAGCATGGGGAGGGAGAGCGGCGACGAGCAGTACTTC
TRBD2	TRBV10-2	17	once	TRBJ2-3	CASSVGLAGGAVDTQYF	TGCGCCAGCAGTGTAGGACTAGCGGGAGGGGCGGTAGATACGCAGTATTTT
.	TRBV5-1	15	.	TRBJ1-3	CASSFRGDSGNTIYF	TGCGCCAGCAGCTTCCGGGGGGACTCTGGAAACACCATATATTTT
.	TRBV9	15	.	TRBJ2-6	CASSPEAAGANVLTF	TGTGCCAGCAGCCCCGAGGCAGCTGGGGCCAACGTCCTGACTTTC
TRBD1	TRBV27	14	.	TRBJ2-7	CASSLDRGYYEQYF	TGTGCCAGCAGTTTGGACAGGGGTTACTACGAGCAGTACTTC
.	TRBV15	15	.	TRBJ2-3	CATSRDRTRVDTQYF	TGTGCCACCAGCAGAGATCGAACTAGGGTAGATACGCAGTATTTT
.	TRBV2	12	.	TRBJ2-1	CASSEQEDEQFF	TGTGCCAGCAGTGAACAGGAAGATGAGCAGTTCTTC
TRBD1	TRBV29-1	14	few	TRBJ1-5	CSVRQGWGNQPQHF	TGCAGCGTAAGACAGGGCTGGGGCAATCAGCCCCAGCATTTT
.	TRBV9	13	once	TRBJ2-7	CASSVGPLYEQYF	TGTGCCAGCAGCGTAGGGCCTCTCTACGAGCAGTACTTC
.	TRBV5-1	14	.	TRBJ1-1	CASSSPGQNTEAFF	TGCGCCAGCAGCTCGCCGGGACAGAACACTGAAGCTTTCTTT
.	TRBV5-1	16	.	TRBJ2-7	CASSLDGSGNSYEQYF	TGCGCCAGCAGCTTGGATGGTAGCGGTAACTCCTACGAGCAGTACTTC
TRBD2	TRBV9	17	.	TRBJ2-7	CASSVGPGLVAPYEQYF	TGTGCCAGCAGCGTGGGACCGGGACTAGTGGCTCCCTACGAGCAGTACTTC
.	TRBV20-1	11	.	TRBJ1-2	CSARWSYGYTF	TGCAGTGCTAGGTGGAGCTATGGCTACACCTTC
TRBD1	TRBV7-2	15	.	TRBJ1-2	CASSLGPMAGGTLPF	TGTGCCAGCAGCTTAGGACCGATGGCAGGGGGCACTCTACCCTTC
TRBD2	TRBV27	12	.	TRBJ2-3	CASSIAGDTQYF	TGTGCCAGCAGTATAGCGGGAGATACGCAGTATTTT
TRBD1	TRBV28	14	.	TRBJ2-3	CASSLDRGTDTQYF	TGTGCCAGCAGCCTGGACAGGGGCACAGATACGCAGTATTTT
.	TRBV28	16	.	TRBJ1-3	CASSRGRESSGNTIYF	TGTGCCAGCAGTCGCGGAAGAGAGAGCTCTGGAAACACCATATATTTT
TRBD2	TRBV30	14	.	TRBJ2-5	CAWIGRGFQETQYF	TGTGCCTGGATCGGGAGGGGGTTCCAAGAGACCCAGTACTTC
TRBD1	TRBV2	15	.	TRBJ1-1	CASSNRGQGGTEAFF	TGTGCCAGCAGTAACCGCGGACAGGGAGGTACTGAAGCTTTCTTT
.	TRBV5-1	14	.	TRBJ1-1	CASSLTTGRTEAFF	TGCGCCAGCAGCCTGACTACAGGGCGGACTGAAGCTTTCTTT
.	TRBV27	12	few	TRBJ1-4	CASRSTATKLFF	TGTGCCAGCAGATCGACAGCCACAAAACTGTTTTTT
.	TRBV11-2	16	.	TRBJ2-6	CASSPGSGRGANVLTF	TGTGCCAGCAGCCCCGGTTCGGGGAGAGGGGCCAACGTCCTGACTTTC